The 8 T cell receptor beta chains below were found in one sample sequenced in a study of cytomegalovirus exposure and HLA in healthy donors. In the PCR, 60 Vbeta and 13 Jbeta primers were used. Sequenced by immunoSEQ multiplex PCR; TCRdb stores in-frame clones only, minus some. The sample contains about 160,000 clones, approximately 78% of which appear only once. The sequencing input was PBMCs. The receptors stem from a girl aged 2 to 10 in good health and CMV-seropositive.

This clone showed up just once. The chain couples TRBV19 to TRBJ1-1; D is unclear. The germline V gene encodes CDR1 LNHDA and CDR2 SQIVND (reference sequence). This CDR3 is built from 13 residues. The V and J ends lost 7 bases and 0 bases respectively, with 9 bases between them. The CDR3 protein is CASTYGLNTEAFF. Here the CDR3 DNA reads TGTGCCAGTACGTACGGTCTGAACACTGAAGCTTTCTTT.

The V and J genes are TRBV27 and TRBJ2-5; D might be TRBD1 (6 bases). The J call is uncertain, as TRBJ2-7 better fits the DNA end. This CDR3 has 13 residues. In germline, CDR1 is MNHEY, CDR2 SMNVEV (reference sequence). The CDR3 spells CASSLTGTYEQYF. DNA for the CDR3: TGTGCCAGCAGTTTAACAGGGACCTACGAGCAGTACTTC.

CDR3 in DNA: TGCAGCGTCGCGACCGGGAGCGGGGGTACGCAGTATTTT. This translates into CSVATGSGGTQYF. The chain combines TRBV29-1 with TRBJ2-3, with 8 bases that match TRBD2. This CDR3 contains 13 residues. Germline V gene data show CDR1 as SQVTM and CDR2 as ANQGSEA. The V segment lost 6 bases and the J segment 8 bases; nucleotides outside the gene matches: 10.

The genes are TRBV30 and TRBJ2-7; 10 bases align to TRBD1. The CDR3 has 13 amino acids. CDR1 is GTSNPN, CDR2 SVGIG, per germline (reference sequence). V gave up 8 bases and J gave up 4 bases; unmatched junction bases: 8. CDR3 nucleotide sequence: TGTGCCGGATTAGAGGACAGGGGGTACGAGCAGTACTTC. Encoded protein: CAGLEDRGYEQYF.

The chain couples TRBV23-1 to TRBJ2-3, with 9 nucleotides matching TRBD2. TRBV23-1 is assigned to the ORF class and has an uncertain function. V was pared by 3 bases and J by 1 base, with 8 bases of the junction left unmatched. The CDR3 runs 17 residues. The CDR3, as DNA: TGCGCCAGCAGTCAGCCCCTGGGCGGGGGGGGCACAGATACGCAGTATTTT. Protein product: CASSQPLGGGGTDTQYF.

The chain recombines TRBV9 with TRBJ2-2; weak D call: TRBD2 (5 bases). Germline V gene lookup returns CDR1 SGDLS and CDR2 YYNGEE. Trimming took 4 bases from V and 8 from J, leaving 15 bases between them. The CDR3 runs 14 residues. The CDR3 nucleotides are TGTGCCAGCAGCACAAGCAGAGGGATTGGGGAGCTGTTTTTT. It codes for CASSTSRGIGELFF.

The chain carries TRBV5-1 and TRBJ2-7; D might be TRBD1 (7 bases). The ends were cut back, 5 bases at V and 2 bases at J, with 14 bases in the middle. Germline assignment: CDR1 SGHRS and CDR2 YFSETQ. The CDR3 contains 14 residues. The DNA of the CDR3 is TGCGCCAGCAGTCGACAGGGAGGCCCCTACGAGCAGTACTTC. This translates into CASSRQGGPYEQYF.

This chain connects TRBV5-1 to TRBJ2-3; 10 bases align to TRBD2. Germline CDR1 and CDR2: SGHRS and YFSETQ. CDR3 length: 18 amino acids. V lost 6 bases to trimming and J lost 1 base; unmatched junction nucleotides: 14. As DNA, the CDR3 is TGCGCCAGCACCCTTTCCGGACTAGCGGAAAAAGGCACAGATACGCAGTATTTT. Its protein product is CASTLSGLAEKGTDTQYF.